This TCR beta chain was identified during a study of T-cell memory formation after mild COVID-19. Study at large: Clusters were largely donor specific.

Overall study results and limits: Mainly in CM and EM were contracting CD4+ clones; CD8+ were in EMRA. Clones that got smaller from day 15 to 85 had even CD4/CD8, while clones growing later tipped toward CD4+. Detection of some responders pre-infection suggested pre-existing cross-reactive memory T cells participated.

The table lists this clonotype with many counts. Its antigen is unknown. Germline-derived CDR1 and CDR2 are DFQATT and SNEGSKA (reference sequence). The CDR3 totals 14 residues. Losses at the gene ends were 0 bases for V and 6 bases for J; bases not matched to a gene: 4. Via MiXCR, TCRdb re-called the 5' RACE reads, giving one row per CDR3 protein. The sample has about 400,000 distinct CDR3 sequences, roughly 17% seen once. The TCR was taken from a man aged 18 to 29 who had mild COVID-19 (a few samples of this study predate the infection). Cell type and time point are not known. V is TRBV20-1 and J is TRBJ2-1, with 8 bases fitting TRBD2. The sample taken for sequencing was PBMCs or a T cell subset sorted from them (not recorded which). The CDR3 DNA is TGCAGTGCTAGAGATCTACGGGGGGGCAATGAGCAGTTCTTC. Amino acids: CSARDLRGGNEQFF.